The subject of this entry is one T cell receptor (beta chain). What it binds is not known. The length of the CDR3 is 10 residues. Germline assignment: CDR1 MDHEN and CDR2 SYDVKM. The sample is drawn from a study of T cell responses to AZD1222 COVID-19 vaccine. Across the whole study: Researchers grouped second doses given at about 4 or about 12 weeks into one pool.

Study results and limitations: Repertoire samples came only from after the peak T cell response. Clonal diversity may have been underestimated in mostly white British donors.

The data were produced by immunoSEQ multiplex PCR, yet TCRdb's version contains in-frame clones alone and is incomplete. Here the sample spans some 130,000 clones, roughly nine tenths being singletons. Sequences were derived from peripheral blood, sampled on day 0 of AZD1222 vaccination. The sequence came from an adult in good health. The genes are TRBV28 and TRBJ1-1; D remains ambiguous. The chain's CDR3 is CATFGTEAFF. For the CDR3, the DNA is TGTGCGACTTTTGGGACTGAAGCTTTCTTT.